This passage covers 24 T cell receptor beta chains from one sample sequenced in a study of T cells after posttransplantation cyclophosphamide. TCRdb's copy holds only in-frame clones and misses some; the assay was immunoSEQ multiplex PCR. The profile shows 25,000 to 30,000 clones, about nine tenths of them singletons. Sequencing was carried out using PBMCs. The source of these receptors is a middle-aged man.

The chain couples TRBV30 to TRBJ1-6; D might be TRBD1 (5 bases). Trimming pared 2 bases from V and 10 bases from J, leaving 12 bases between. This CDR3 is 13 amino acids long. Germline loops: CDR1 GTSNPN, CDR2 SVGIG (reference sequence). The CDR3: CAWSQGADSPLHF. The DNA for the CDR3 is TGTGCCTGGAGTCAAGGGGCTGACTCACCCCTCCACTTT.

J is TRBJ1-4 and V is TRBV7-9; TRBD1 matches 9 bases. CDR1 is SEHNR, CDR2 FQNEAQ, per germline (reference sequence). The CDR3 is 17 amino acids. J gave up 7 bases and V 4 bases, and 13 bases lay outside the gene matches. CDR3 in DNA: TGTGCCAGCAGCTCGGACAGGGGAAGTCAATCGGGTGAAAAACTGTTTTTT. Protein product: CASSSDRGSQSGEKLFF.

The chain employs TRBV2 and TRBJ2-2; 7 nucleotides agree with TRBD1. The V segment lost 6 bases and the J segment 4 bases; nucleotides outside the gene matches: 5. Germline CDR1 is SNHLY and CDR2 is FYNNEI. The CDR3 runs to 14 residues. The CDR3 loop reads CASRVTGFTGELFF. Here the CDR3 DNA reads TGTGCCAGCAGGGTGACAGGGTTCACCGGGGAGCTGTTTTTT.

The V gene is TRBV28, the J gene TRBJ1-2; no firm D call. The CDR3 contains 10 residues. Germline V gene lookup returns CDR1 MDHEN and CDR2 SYDVKM. Between the trimmed V and J ends, which lost 4 bases and 7 bases, there was a span of 4 bases. CDR3 in amino acids: CASSSGGYTF. The CDR3 coding sequence is TGTGCCAGCAGTTCAGGTGGCTACACCTTC.

The chain links TRBV5-1 to TRBJ2-2; 7 positions agree with TRBD1. CDR1 and CDR2 from the germline V gene are SGHRS and YFSETQ. With V trimmed by 3 bases and J by 6 bases, 5 bases remained unmatched. The CDR3 consists of 14 residues. The CDR3 nucleotides read TGCGCCAGCAGCTCACAGGGGAAGTCCGGGGAGCTGTTTTTT. Translation: CASSSQGKSGELFF.

CDR3 region: CSVPGQGSYNEQFF. The CDR3 nucleotides are TGCAGCGTCCCGGGACAGGGATCCTACAATGAGCAGTTCTTC. The chain couples TRBV29-1 to TRBJ2-1, with 9 nucleotides matching TRBD1. The CDR3 has 14 residues. The germline gives CDR1 SQVTM, CDR2 ANQGSEA. V was clipped by 6 bases and J by 1 base; unmatched bases: 4.

The chain is built from TRBV6-1 and TRBJ2-7; TRBD1 agrees at 11 bases. CDR1 and CDR2 (germline): MNHNS, SASEGT. The CDR3 runs to 15 residues. The junction had 4 bases not matched to a gene; V was cut back by 4 bases and J by 2 bases. The CDR3 DNA reads as TGTGCCAGCAGTGGACCGGGACAGGGGGCCTACGAGCAGTACTTC. It is translated as CASSGPGQGAYEQYF.

The CDR3 region is CASSPGQQETQYF. The CDR3 DNA reads TGTGCCAGCAGCCCGGGACAGCAAGAGACCCAGTACTTC. The V call is TRBV5-4, the J call TRBJ2-5; 7 bases are shared with TRBD1. Germline V lookup: CDR1 SGHNT, CDR2 YYREEE (reference sequence). The CDR3 runs 13 residues. V lost 4 bases and J lost 2; bases outside the gene matches: 2.

The chain combines TRBV5-1 with TRBJ2-5, with D tentatively TRBD2 (5 bases). There are 13 residues in the CDR3. Per the germline V gene, CDR1 is SGHRS and CDR2 is YFSETQ. Trimming shortened V by 4 bases and J by 5 bases, and 12 bases separated the two germline ends. As DNA, the CDR3 is TGCGCCAGCAGCCCAACTAGTCCCGAGACCCAGTACTTC. Translating gives CASSPTSPETQYF.

The chain couples TRBV11-3 to TRBJ1-1, with 8 nucleotides matching TRBD1. The CDR3 runs 18 residues. The germline gives CDR1 SGHNT, CDR2 YENEEA. V shed 1 base, J shed 1 base, and the junction held 11 bases outside the gene matches. The DNA for the CDR3 is TGTGCCAGCAGCTTAGCCCAACACCGTGGACAGGGGAACACTGAAGCTTTCTTT. Its protein product is CASSLAQHRGQGNTEAFF.

The rearrangement joins TRBV28 to TRBJ2-4, with a tentative D call TRBD2 (6 bases). Germline lookup yields CDR1 MDHEN and CDR2 SYDVKM. The V end was cut by 0 bases, the J end by 8 bases, with 14 bases between. This CDR3 is built from 15 residues. The CDR3 loop is CASSLWSGRRDIQYF. The CDR3 region has the DNA TGTGCCAGCAGTTTATGGTCAGGGAGGAGAGACATTCAGTACTTC. Drawing the rest from reference TRBV28 and TRBJ2-4, the complete variable domain is DVKVTQSSRYLVKRTGEKVFLECVQDMDHENMFWYRQDPGLGLRLIYFSYDVKMKEKGDIPEGYSVSREKKERFSLILESASTNQTSMYLCASSLWSGRRDIQYFGAGTRLSVL.

This chain uses TRBV11-1 with TRBJ2-2; 15 nucleotides agree with TRBD2. Germline loops: CDR1 SGHAT, CDR2 FQDESV (reference sequence). Losses at the gene ends were 5 bases for V and 4 bases for J; bases not matched to a gene: 5. CDR3 length: 17 amino acids. This chain's CDR3 is CASSLGLAGGGTGELFF. CDR3 nucleotides: TGTGCCAGCAGCCTGGGACTAGCGGGGGGCGGCACCGGGGAGCTGTTTTTT.

The gene calls are TRBV7-2 and TRBJ2-7; 7 positions agree with TRBD1. After removal of 4 bases from V and 4 bases from J, the junction contained 10 bases not matched to a gene. Germline V gene sequence: CDR1 SGHTA, CDR2 FQGNSA. This CDR3 is 15 amino acids long. The CDR3 protein is CASSSDRAEGYEQYF. The CDR3 DNA is TGTGCCAGCAGCTCCGACAGGGCCGAAGGGTACGAGCAGTACTTC.

This sequence joins TRBV28 and TRBJ2-7; possibly TRBD1 for D (5 bases). The CDR3 is 12 amino acids. V gave up 4 bases and J gave up 3 bases, with 7 bases separating them. Germline CDR1 and CDR2: MDHEN and SYDVKM. This CDR3 is CASSSTDYEQYF. The CDR3 DNA sequence: TGTGCCAGCAGTTCGACAGACTACGAGCAGTACTTC.

This chain links TRBV6-6 with TRBJ2-4, with D perhaps matching TRBD1 (5 bases). This CDR3 spans 14 amino acids. CDR1 and CDR2 from the germline V gene are MNHNY and SVGAGI (reference sequence). V lost 7 bases and J 0 bases, leaving 10 bases between the germline ends. The CDR3, as DNA: TGTGCCAGCATGGGGCTACTAGCCAAAAACATTCAGTACTTC. Translated: CASMGLLAKNIQYF.

This clone was recorded only once. The V and J genes are TRBV18 and TRBJ2-5; D uncertain. The CDR3 is 13 amino acids. The V end was cut by 4 bases, the J end by 0 bases, with 6 bases between. CDR1 is KGHSH and CDR2 is LQKENI in the germline V gene. In nucleotides, the CDR3 is TGTGCCAGCTCACAACAGTACCAAGAGACCCAGTACTTC. It translates to CASSQQYQETQYF. Full variable domain (remainder filled in from reference TRBV18 and TRBJ2-5): NAGVMQNPRHLVRRRGQEARLRCSPMKGHSHVYWYRQLPEEGLKFMVYLQKENIIDESGMPKERFSAEFPKEGPSILRIQQVVRGDSAAYFCASSQQYQETQYFGPGTRLLVL.

J is TRBJ2-7 and V is TRBV6-5; D may be TRBD2 (6 bases). V lost 8 bases and J lost 4, with 15 bases in between. CDR3 length: 13 residues. CDR1 is MNHEY, CDR2 SVGAGI, per germline. Here the CDR3 reads CASLSSVSYEQYF. The CDR3 DNA reads TGTGCCAGCTTGTCTAGCGTCTCATACGAGCAGTACTTC.

The chain is built from TRBV9 and TRBJ1-6, with 7 positions matching TRBD1. This CDR3 has 14 amino acids. V lost 0 bases and J lost 12; bases outside the gene matches: 6. The germline V gene encodes CDR1 SGDLS and CDR2 YYNGEE. CDR3 residues: CASSVAFQGVPLHF. The CDR3 bases are TGTGCCAGCAGCGTAGCCTTTCAGGGGGTACCCCTCCACTTT.

The J gene is TRBJ2-3, the V gene TRBV7-2; 7 nucleotides match TRBD2. The germline V gene has CDR1 SGHTA and CDR2 FQGNSA. This CDR3 has 15 residues. Losses at the gene ends were 1 base for V and 6 bases for J; bases not matched to a gene: 7. CDR3 sequence (DNA): TGTGCCAGCAGCTTAGTGGCCGGGAGGAAGGATACGCAGTATTTT. This sequence encodes CASSLVAGRKDTQYF.

The chain combines TRBV14 with TRBJ1-1; D not certain. The CDR3 has 17 residues. The germline V gene encodes CDR1 SGHDN and CDR2 FVKESK. CDR3 protein: CAAAREEAGGMNTEAFF. For the CDR3, the DNA is TGTGCAGCAGCCCGTGAGGAGGCAGGTGGTATGAACACTGAAGCTTTCTTT.

V usage is TRBV4-1 and J usage is TRBJ1-5, with D hard to call. Germline V CDR1 and CDR2: MGHRA, YSYEKL. This CDR3 is built from 19 residues. The V end was cut by 0 bases, the J end by 0 bases, with 18 bases between. CDR3 nucleotides: TGCGCCAGCAGCCAAGATATCAGGTCGCAAGGTCATAGCAATCAGCCCCAGCATTTT. This encodes CASSQDIRSQGHSNQPQHF.

V gene TRBV18 combines with J gene TRBJ1-2; D remains unclear. The CDR3 consists of 15 residues. Germline values: CDR1 KGHSH, CDR2 LQKENI. V lost 3 bases to trimming and J lost 4 bases, with 15 bases between them. The CDR3 region has the DNA TGTGCCAGCTCACCTCTTCAGGCGAGAACCTATGGCTACACCTTC. Its protein product is CASSPLQARTYGYTF. The complete variable domain, with remaining parts taken from reference TRBV18 and TRBJ1-2, reads NAGVMQNPRHLVRRRGQEARLRCSPMKGHSHVYWYRQLPEEGLKFMVYLQKENIIDESGMPKERFSAEFPKEGPSILRIQQVVRGDSAAYFCASSPLQARTYGYTFGSGTRLTVV.

The rearrangement uses TRBV6-1 and TRBJ1-5; 9 nucleotides agree with TRBD1. This CDR3 region has 14 residues. Germline V gives CDR1 MNHNS, CDR2 SASEGT. J lost 4 bases, V lost 4 bases, and 2 bases had no gene match. The CDR3, as DNA: TGTGCCAGCAGTGTGGGGACAGGGAATCAGCCCCAGCATTTT. This translates into CASSVGTGNQPQHF.

This clone was recorded a few times. The chain has TRBV15 and TRBJ2-2; weak D call: TRBD1 (6 bases). This CDR3 region has 17 residues. The germline V gene encodes CDR1 LNHNV and CDR2 YYDKDF (reference sequence). With 1 base removed from V and 6 bases from J, the gap between germline ends came to 18 bases. CDR3 DNA: TGTGCCACCAGCAGAGTCGGGGACAATAGAAGAGCCGGGGAGCTGTTTTTT. This encodes CATSRVGDNRRAGELFF.